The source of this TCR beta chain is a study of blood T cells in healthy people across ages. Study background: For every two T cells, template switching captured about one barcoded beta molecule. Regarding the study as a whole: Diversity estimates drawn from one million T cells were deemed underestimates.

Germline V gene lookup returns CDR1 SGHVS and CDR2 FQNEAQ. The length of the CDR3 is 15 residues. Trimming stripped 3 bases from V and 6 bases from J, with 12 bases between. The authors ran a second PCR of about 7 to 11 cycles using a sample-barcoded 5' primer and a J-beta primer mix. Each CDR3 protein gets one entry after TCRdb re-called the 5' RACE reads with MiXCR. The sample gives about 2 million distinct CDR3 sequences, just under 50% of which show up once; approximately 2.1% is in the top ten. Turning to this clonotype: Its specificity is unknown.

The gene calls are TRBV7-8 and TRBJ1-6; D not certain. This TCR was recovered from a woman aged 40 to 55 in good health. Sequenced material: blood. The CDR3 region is CASSFEGPGNSPLHF. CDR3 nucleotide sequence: TGTGCCAGCAGCTTCGAGGGTCCCGGTAATTCACCCCTCCACTTT.